This T cell receptor (beta chain) was profiled in a study of blood T cell repertoires in COVID-19. Germline assignment: CDR1 SGHRS and CDR2 YFSETQ. Trimming took 4 bases from V and 2 from J; bases not matched to a gene: 12. The CDR3 is made up of 17 amino acids. Methods used by the authors: Researchers report that nucleated cell counts were estimated from reference gene primer amplification. Profiled with immunoSEQ multiplex PCR; TCRdb holds only in-frame clones, not every one. For V, J and clone size, that table is used; D and trimming come from the DNA. The repertoire holds 300,000 to 400,000 clones, with more than 75% as singletons.

The rearrangement links TRBV5-1 to TRBJ2-1; TRBD2 aligns across 7 bases. The TCR comes from a woman in her fifties or sixties with COVID-19, enrolled during active disease. Material for sequencing was peripheral blood. CDR3 in amino acids: CASSLTLLADTYNEQFF. For the CDR3, the DNA is TGCGCCAGCAGCCTAACACTCCTAGCGGATACCTACAATGAGCAGTTCTTC. The full variable domain, in which reference TRBV5-1 and TRBJ2-1 provide the parts outside the CDR3, is KAGVTQTPRYLIKTRGQQVTLSCSPISGHRSVSWYQQTPGQGLQFLFEYFSETQRNKGNFPGRFSGRQFSNSRSEMNVSTLELGDSALYLCASSLTLLADTYNEQFFGPGTRLTVL.